Shown below are 27 T cell receptor beta chains from a single sample sequenced in a study of PD-L1 blockade in urothelial cancer. Sequencing used immunoSEQ multiplex PCR; TCRdb keeps in-frame clones, though not all of them. This table has roughly 87,000 clones, about 90% appearing once. This material consisted of PBMCs, taken around atezolizumab (anti-PD-L1) treatment. The receptor source for this set is a woman aged 70-85 years with urothelial cancer.

The chain combines TRBV4-2 with TRBJ2-1; 12 positions match TRBD2. Germline lookup yields CDR1 LGHNA and CDR2 YNFKEQ. The CDR3 extends over 17 amino acids. V dropped 1 base and J dropped 8; count of bases not matched to a gene: 9. The DNA for the CDR3 is TGTGCCAGCAGCCAAGTGAGGCTAGCGGGGGGGCCCGATGAGCAGTTCTTC. It translates to CASSQVRLAGGPDEQFF.

This chain links TRBV25-1 with TRBJ1-1, with D unclear. V was shortened by 0 bases and J by 1 base, with 6 bases between the two germline ends. Germline V gives CDR1 MGHDK, CDR2 SYGVNS. The CDR3 runs 14 residues. The CDR3 is CASSEYTGNTEAFF. DNA of the CDR3: TGTGCCAGCAGTGAATATACTGGGAACACTGAAGCTTTCTTT.

This chain uses TRBV5-5 with TRBJ2-1, with TRBD2 as a possible D gene (5 bases). This CDR3 has 13 residues. CDR1 and CDR2 from the germline V gene are SGHKS and YYEKEE (reference sequence). V lost 10 bases and J lost 2, with 13 bases in between. CDR3 sequence reads: CAGSSSAYNEQFF. The DNA for the CDR3 is TGTGCCGGATCTAGCAGTGCCTACAATGAGCAGTTCTTC.

The chain combines TRBV28 with TRBJ2-7; 9 positions agree with TRBD1. Germline assignment: CDR1 MDHEN and CDR2 SYDVKM. The CDR3 has 15 residues. After removal of 6 bases from V and 2 bases from J, the junction contained 8 bases not matched to a gene. The DNA for the CDR3 is TGTGCCAGCAGGCTACCCCGGGACAGGGCCTACGAGCAGTACTTC. Its protein is CASRLPRDRAYEQYF.

The chain employs TRBV15 and TRBJ2-5, with a possible D match to TRBD1 (5 bases). The CDR3 runs 15 residues. Germline CDR1 LNHNV, CDR2 YYDKDF (reference sequence). With 4 bases removed from V and 1 base from J, the gap between germline ends came to 13 bases. Written as DNA, the CDR3 is TGTGCCACCAGCACAGGGTTAGGGGTCCAAGAGACCCAGTACTTC. Translation gives CATSTGLGVQETQYF.

J is TRBJ2-3 and V is TRBV27, with 7 bases lining up with TRBD2. CDR3 length: 16 amino acids. V lost 0 bases, J lost 4 bases, and 7 bases stayed unmatched. Germline-derived CDR1 and CDR2 are MNHEY and SMNVEV (reference sequence). CDR3: CASSLSAGNVPDTQYF. CDR3 nucleotide sequence: TGTGCCAGCAGTTTATCAGCGGGGAACGTACCAGATACGCAGTATTTT.

In this sample, this clone turned up once. V gene TRBV27 combines with J gene TRBJ2-7; a possible D gene is TRBD2 (6 bases). Germline V gene data show CDR1 as MNHEY and CDR2 as SMNVEV (reference sequence). Trimming stripped 0 bases from V and 2 bases from J, with 11 bases between. This CDR3 has 15 amino acids. CDR3 coding DNA: TGTGCCAGCAGTTTATCGGGGAGGTCCACCTACGAGCAGTACTTC. This codes for CASSLSGRSTYEQYF.

The rearrangement joins TRBV29-1 to TRBJ2-1; 7 bases are a match to TRBD2. The V segment lost 4 bases and the J segment 5 bases; nucleotides outside the gene matches: 8. Germline V lookup: CDR1 SQVTM, CDR2 ANQGSEA. The CDR3 covers 14 residues. CDR3 sequence reads: CSVAGGGANNEQFF. The DNA for the CDR3 is TGCAGCGTTGCGGGCGGGGGAGCGAACAATGAGCAGTTCTTC.

The rearrangement joins TRBV5-4 to TRBJ1-3, with TRBD1 matching over 7 bases. Germline CDR1 reads SGHNT; CDR2 reads YYREEE (reference sequence). The V gene end was trimmed by 4 bases and the J gene end by 4 bases; junction bases not matched to a gene: 8. The CDR3 runs to 15 residues. The CDR3 region has the DNA TGTGCCAGCAGCATGGCAGGGGGGAGGGGAAACACCATATATTTT. It yields the protein CASSMAGGRGNTIYF.

This chain connects TRBV6-1 to TRBJ2-7; 10 bases line up with TRBD1. The CDR3 spans 15 residues. With 5 bases clipped from V and 6 bases from J, the junction kept 10 bases outside the gene matches. Looked up from germline, CDR1 is MNHNS and CDR2 is SASEGT. CDR3 nucleotide sequence: TGTGCCAGCAGTCAAAACCGGGACAGGGGTCGCGAGCAGTACTTC. Residues: CASSQNRDRGREQYF.

The chain uses TRBV6-1 and TRBJ2-2; 7 bases line up with TRBD2. Germline V lookup: CDR1 MNHNS, CDR2 SASEGT. The CDR3 covers 15 residues. The V segment lost 7 bases and the J segment 5 bases; nucleotides outside the gene matches: 10. The CDR3 is CASTTGGWRTGELFF. Here the CDR3 DNA reads TGTGCCAGCACCACGGGGGGTTGGCGGACCGGGGAGCTGTTTTTT.

This clone came up once. The chain combines TRBV7-2 with TRBJ2-7, with 9 bases aligning to TRBD1. This CDR3 has 14 amino acids. Germline V CDR1 and CDR2: SGHTA, FQGNSA. J was trimmed by 5 bases and V by 3 bases; bases with no gene match: 5. The chain's CDR3 is CASSFGQGRNEQYF. The CDR3 DNA reads TGTGCCAGCAGCTTCGGACAGGGGAGAAACGAGCAGTACTTC.

The chain joins TRBV10-3 to TRBJ1-2; the match to TRBD1 covers 10 bases. J gave up 4 bases and V 10 bases, and 12 bases lay outside the gene matches. Germline CDR1 is ENHRY and CDR2 is SYGVKD. The CDR3 is 15 amino acids. The CDR3 nucleotides are TGTGCCACCAACCCCGACAGGGGGCGCGTCTATGGCTACACCTTC. Translation: CATNPDRGRVYGYTF.

This chain connects TRBV30 to TRBJ2-1; 10 positions match TRBD2. The V and J ends lost 6 bases and 5 bases, in that order; junction bases with no gene match: 10. CDR3 length: 15 amino acids. Per the germline V gene, CDR1 is GTSNPN and CDR2 is SVGIG (reference sequence). The chain's CDR3 is CACSSLAGVHNEQFF. CDR3 bases: TGTGCCTGCTCGTCTCTAGCGGGAGTTCACAATGAGCAGTTCTTC. Full variable domain (outside the CDR3, taken from reference TRBV30 and TRBJ2-1): SQTIHQWPATLVQPVGSPLSLECTVEGTSNPNLYWYRQAAGRGLQLLFYSVGIGQISSEVPQNLSASRPQDRQFILSSKKLLLSDSGFYLCACSSLAGVHNEQFFGPGTRLTVL.

This chain uses TRBV9 with TRBJ2-7; 11 nucleotides align to TRBD2. J gave up 0 bases and V 3 bases, and 5 bases lay outside the gene matches. Germline V gene data show CDR1 as SGDLS and CDR2 as YYNGEE. CDR3 size: 16 residues. CDR3 region: CASSETGLAASYEQYF. CDR3 DNA sequence: TGTGCCAGCAGCGAAACGGGACTAGCGGCCTCCTACGAGCAGTACTTC.

CDR3 sequence: CASSYDPGQGTDTQYF. CDR3 coding DNA: TGTGCCAGCAGTTACGACCCGGGACAGGGAACAGATACGCAGTATTTT. The gene calls are TRBV6-5 and TRBJ2-3; 9 positions match TRBD1. The trim removed 2 bases at V and 3 bases at J, leaving 6 bases unmatched. Germline CDR1 and CDR2: MNHEY and SVGAGI. This CDR3 has 16 amino acids.

This chain links TRBV19 with TRBJ2-3; 8 nucleotides agree with TRBD1. The trim removed 4 bases at V and 4 bases at J, leaving 7 bases unmatched. The CDR3 length is 15 residues. The germline V gene encodes CDR1 LNHDA and CDR2 SQIVND (reference sequence). CDR3 sequence: CASSTTTGVSDTQYF. DNA of the CDR3: TGTGCCAGTAGTACTACGACAGGGGTTTCAGATACGCAGTATTTT.

The rearrangement links TRBV19 to TRBJ2-2; 7 bases match TRBD2. This CDR3 region has 13 residues. Germline V CDR1 and CDR2: LNHDA, SQIVND (reference sequence). V gave up 5 bases and J gave up 7 bases; unmatched junction bases: 4. CDR3 loop: CASSRREGGELFF. Written as DNA, the CDR3 is TGTGCCAGTAGTCGCAGGGAGGGCGGGGAGCTGTTTTTT.

The chain couples TRBV19 to TRBJ2-7, with a weak D call TRBD2 (7 bases). CDR1 and CDR2 (germline): LNHDA, SQIVND (reference sequence). This CDR3 comprises 15 residues. The V and J ends lost 3 bases and 1 base respectively, with 13 bases between them. The CDR3 DNA reads as TGTGCCAGTAGTATGTCCCGGGGGGCGTCCTACGAGCAGTACTTC. This gives the protein CASSMSRGASYEQYF.

The V gene is TRBV7-2, the J gene TRBJ2-3; 9 bases are a match to TRBD1. CDR1 and CDR2 (germline): SGHTA, FQGNSA. V was clipped by 5 bases and J by 5 bases; unmatched bases: 8. The CDR3 covers 15 residues. CDR3 protein: CASSDGTGWRDTQYF. The CDR3 nucleotides are TGTGCCAGCAGCGACGGGACAGGGTGGAGAGATACGCAGTATTTT.

In DNA, the CDR3 is TGTGCCAGCGCCGGACAGCTATCCTACAATGAGCAGTTCTTC. Its translation is CASAGQLSYNEQFF. The V and J genes are TRBV6-6 and TRBJ2-1; weak D call: TRBD1 (6 bases). The germline gives CDR1 MNHNY, CDR2 SVGAGI (reference sequence). The CDR3 has 14 amino acids. V was shortened by 8 bases and J by 1 base, with 12 bases between the two germline ends.

The genes are TRBV7-9 and TRBJ2-5, with a possible D match to TRBD1 (6 bases). V was pared by 6 bases and J by 2 bases, with 16 bases between. This CDR3 comprises 15 residues. CDR1 is SEHNR and CDR2 is FQNEAQ in the germline V gene (reference sequence). This CDR3 reads CASSQMGQPQETQYF. CDR3 coding DNA: TGTGCCAGCAGTCAAATGGGACAACCACAAGAGACCCAGTACTTC.

This clone was counted once. J is TRBJ2-7 and V is TRBV5-4; TRBD1 matches 10 bases. The CDR3 spans 15 residues. With 4 bases clipped from V and 3 bases from J, the junction kept 7 bases outside the gene matches. The germline V gene encodes CDR1 SGHNT and CDR2 YYREEE (reference sequence). The CDR3 reads CASSPTGTGVYEQYF. Here the CDR3 DNA reads TGTGCCAGCAGCCCAACCGGGACAGGGGTCTACGAGCAGTACTTC.

The chain carries TRBV7-3 and TRBJ2-7, with D possibly matching TRBD1 (5 bases). The germline V gene has CDR1 SGHTA and CDR2 FQGTGA. V shed 2 bases and J shed 5 bases, with 16 bases lying between them. The CDR3 length is 15 residues. Here the CDR3 reads CASSLDSSSWNEQYF. The CDR3 DNA is TGTGCCAGCAGCTTAGACAGTAGCTCTTGGAACGAGCAGTACTTC.

This chain connects TRBV6-4 to TRBJ2-7; D may be TRBD1 (5 bases). The CDR3 totals 15 residues. Trimming pared 6 bases from V and 5 bases from J, leaving 20 bases between. CDR1 is MRHNA, CDR2 SNTAGT, per germline. Here the CDR3 DNA reads TGTGCCAGCAGCGCAGGCGAAAGGGGAAACAACGAGCAGTACTTC. It encodes CASSAGERGNNEQYF.

This sequence joins TRBV7-2 and TRBJ1-2, with 7 bases that match TRBD1. Germline values: CDR1 SGHTA, CDR2 FQGNSA. CDR3 length: 13 amino acids. V gave up 5 bases and J gave up 4 bases; unmatched junction bases: 4. CDR3 amino acids: CASSRGTAYGYTF. In nucleotides, the CDR3 is TGTGCCAGCAGCCGCGGGACAGCCTATGGCTACACCTTC.

This clone was detected once. This chain connects TRBV7-8 to TRBJ2-7; 11 positions match TRBD2. The CDR3 contains 20 residues. The V and J ends lost 5 bases and 0 bases, in that order; junction bases with no gene match: 18. Per germline, CDR1 SGHVS and CDR2 FQNEAQ. The CDR3: CASSDPTGTSTSGDSYEQYF. CDR3 DNA sequence: TGTGCCAGCAGCGACCCGACTGGGACCTCGACTAGCGGGGACTCCTACGAGCAGTACTTC.